This T cell receptor (beta chain) was documented in a study of cytomegalovirus exposure and HLA in healthy donors. General observations from the study: TCR beta sequences reportedly predicted the HLA-A and HLA-B alleles of most subjects accurately. TCR beta V- and J-gene trimming was later associated with a missense DCLRE1C variant. In vitro checks showed that a few CMV-associated chains really do target CMV antigens.

PCR involved 60 Vbeta and 13 Jbeta primers. Generated by immunoSEQ multiplex PCR, the TCRdb table keeps only in-frame clones and is missing some. The profile covers under 250,000 clones, with 65% to 80% appearing a single time and around 1.7% taken by the ten largest. As to this clone: The target antigen is unknown.

Germline values: CDR1 ENHRY, CDR2 SYGVKD. Trimming took 2 bases from V and 7 from J, leaving 15 bases between them. CDR3 length: 14 residues. The receptor's source is a man in his forties or fifties in good health and CMV-seronegative. Sequencing was performed on PBMCs. The chain recombines TRBV10-3 with TRBJ2-7; D possibly corresponds to TRBD1 (5 bases). The CDR3 nucleotides read TGTGCCATCAGTGAGCCCCGACAGAGGAGAGAGCAGTACTTC. Its translation: CAISEPRQRREQYF.